This T cell receptor beta chain was documented in a study of T cell changes during pregnancy in multiple sclerosis. The CDR3 has 17 amino acids. Looked up from germline, CDR1 is ENHRY and CDR2 is SYGVKD. V dropped 6 bases and J dropped 0; count of bases not matched to a gene: 6. Generated by immunoSEQ multiplex PCR, the TCRdb table keeps only in-frame clones and is missing some. Of about 40,000 clones listed, 85% to 95% are singletons. Sample: CD4+ T cells from peripheral blood mononuclear cells, taken in the third trimester of pregnancy. This clonotype was obtained from a female donor with multiple sclerosis, enrolled in a pregnancy study. J is TRBJ2-1 and V is TRBV10-3; 12 bases line up with TRBD2. CDR3 region: CAIRSSGGAGSYNEQFF. The DNA of the CDR3 is TGTGCCATCAGGTCTAGCGGGGGGGCAGGCTCCTACAATGAGCAGTTCTTC.